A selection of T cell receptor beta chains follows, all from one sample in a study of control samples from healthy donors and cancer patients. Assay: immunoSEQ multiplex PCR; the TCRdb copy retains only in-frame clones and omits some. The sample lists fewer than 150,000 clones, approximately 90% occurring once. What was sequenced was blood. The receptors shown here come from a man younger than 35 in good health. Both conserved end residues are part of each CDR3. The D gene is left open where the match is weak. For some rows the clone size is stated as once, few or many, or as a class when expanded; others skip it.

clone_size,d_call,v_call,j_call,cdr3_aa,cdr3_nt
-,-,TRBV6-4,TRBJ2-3,CASSEDATNTQYF,TGTGCCAGCAGTGAAGACGCTACAAATACGCAGTATTTT
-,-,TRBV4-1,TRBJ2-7,CASSQAGRDEQYF,TGCGCCAGCAGCCAAGCCGGGCGCGACGAGCAGTACTTC
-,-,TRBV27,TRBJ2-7,CASSLIPGGSRAEQYF,TGTGCCAGCAGTTTAATTCCAGGGGGGAGTCGAGCCGAGCAGTACTTC
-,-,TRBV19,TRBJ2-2,CASKAASNTGELFF,TGTGCCAGTAAGGCAGCATCGAACACCGGGGAGCTGTTTTTT
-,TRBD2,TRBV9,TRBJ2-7,CASSVGASGGSINEQYF,TGTGCCAGCAGCGTAGGGGCTAGCGGGGGTAGTATTAACGAGCAGTACTTC
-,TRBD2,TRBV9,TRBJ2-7,CASSVSAGGREQYF,TGTGCCAGCAGCGTGTCTGCGGGGGGAAGAGAGCAGTACTTC
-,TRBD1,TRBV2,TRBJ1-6,CASSEGGTGQSLHF,TGTGCCAGCAGTGAAGGAGGGACGGGACAGTCCCTCCACTTT
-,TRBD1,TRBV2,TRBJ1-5,CASSENQGQLYSNQPQHF,TGTGCCAGCAGTGAAAACCAGGGACAGTTATATAGCAATCAGCCCCAGCATTTT
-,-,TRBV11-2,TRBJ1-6,CASSRGGSSYNSPLHF,TGTGCCAGCAGCCGCGGGGGTAGCTCCTATAATTCACCCCTCCACTTT
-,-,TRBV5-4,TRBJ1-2,CASSLYAYGYTF,TGTGCCAGCAGCTTGTATGCTTATGGCTACACCTTC
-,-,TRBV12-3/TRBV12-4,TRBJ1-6,CASSRGQNSPLHF,TGTGCCAGCAGCCGAGGACAGAATTCACCCCTCCACTTT
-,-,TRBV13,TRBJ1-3,CASSLGRGYGNTIYF,TGTGCCAGCAGCTTAGGAAGAGGATATGGAAACACCATATATTTT
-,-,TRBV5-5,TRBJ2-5,CASSFLTTQETQYF,TGTGCCAGCAGCTTTCTGACAACCCAAGAGACCCAGTACTTC
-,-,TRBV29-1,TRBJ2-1,CSVEGSYNEQFF,TGCAGCGTTGAGGGATCATACAATGAGCAGTTCTTC
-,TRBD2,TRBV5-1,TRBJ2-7,CASSLEGLAGEQYF,TGCGCCAGCAGCTTGGAAGGACTAGCGGGAGAGCAGTACTTC
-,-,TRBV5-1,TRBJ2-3,CASSFRGPNTDTQYF,TGCGCCAGCAGCTTTCGGGGGCCCAACACAGATACGCAGTATTTT
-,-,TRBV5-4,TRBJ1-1,CASSLVEGDTEAFF,TGTGCCAGCAGCTTGGTTGAGGGCGACACTGAAGCTTTCTTT
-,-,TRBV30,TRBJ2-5,CAWSVNLPGVGETQYF,TGTGCCTGGAGTGTAAACCTTCCAGGGGTAGGGGAGACCCAGTACTTC
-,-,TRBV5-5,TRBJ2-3,CASSFRISSPDTQYF,TGTGCCAGCAGCTTCAGGATTAGTAGCCCAGATACGCAGTATTTT
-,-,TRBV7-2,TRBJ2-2,CASSSIGIGMVRTGELFF,TGTGCCAGCAGCTCAATAGGGATAGGGATGGTTAGGACCGGGGAGCTGTTTTTT
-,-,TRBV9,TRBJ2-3,CASSVEGSVDTQYF,TGTGCCAGCAGCGTAGAGGGGTCGGTAGATACGCAGTATTTT
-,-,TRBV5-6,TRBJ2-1,CASSWGKSFNSYNEQFF,TGTGCCAGCAGCTGGGGGAAAAGCTTCAACTCCTACAATGAGCAGTTCTTC
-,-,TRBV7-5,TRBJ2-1,CVRSLPEYNEQFF,TGTGTCAGAAGCTTACCCGAGTACAATGAGCAGTTCTTC
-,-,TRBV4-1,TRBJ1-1,CASSPQRLTENTEAFF,TGCGCCAGCAGCCCCCAAAGACTCACAGAGAACACTGAAGCTTTCTTT
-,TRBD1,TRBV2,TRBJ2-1,CASSLGTGGLNEQFF,TGTGCCAGCAGCCTTGGGACAGGGGGTCTCAATGAGCAGTTCTTC
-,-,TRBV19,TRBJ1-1,CASSSGRDTEAFF,TGTGCCAGTAGTTCCGGACGAGACACTGAAGCTTTCTTT
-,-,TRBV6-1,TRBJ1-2,CASSEKGSPSYGYTF,TGTGCCAGCAGTGAAAAGGGCAGTCCCTCCTATGGCTACACCTTC
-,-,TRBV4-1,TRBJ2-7,CASSQVVVSYEQYF,TGCGCCAGCAGCCAAGTGGTCGTCTCCTACGAGCAGTACTTC
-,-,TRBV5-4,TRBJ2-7,CASSQIDRAYEQYF,TGTGCCAGCAGCCAGATTGACAGAGCCTACGAGCAGTACTTC
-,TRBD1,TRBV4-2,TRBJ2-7,CASSQAGTVTYEQYF,TGTGCCAGCAGCCAGGCCGGGACAGTCACCTACGAGCAGTACTTC
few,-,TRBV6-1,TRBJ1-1,CASSESENTEAFF,TGTGCCAGCAGTGAAAGCGAAAACACTGAAGCTTTCTTT
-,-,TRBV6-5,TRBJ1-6,CASCEDGYNSPLHF,TGTGCCAGCTGCGAGGACGGATATAATTCACCCCTCCACTTT
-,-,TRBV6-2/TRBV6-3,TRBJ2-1,CASSERNEQFF,TGTGCCAGCAGCGAGCGGAATGAGCAGTTCTTC
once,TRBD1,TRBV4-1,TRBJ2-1,CASSRGPGTGGNNEQFF,TGCGCCAGCAGCCGAGGACCCGGGACAGGGGGGAACAATGAGCAGTTCTTC
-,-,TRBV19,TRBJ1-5,CASEDRQNSNQPQHF,TGTGCCTCGGAAGACAGGCAGAATAGCAATCAGCCCCAGCATTTT
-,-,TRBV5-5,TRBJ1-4,CASSPPPGTNEKLFF,TGTGCCAGCAGCCCCCCCCCGGGGACTAATGAAAAACTGTTTTTT
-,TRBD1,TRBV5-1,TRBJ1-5,CASSLKCADRGQQPQHF,TGCGCCAGCAGCTTGAAGTGCGCGGACAGGGGGCAACAGCCCCAGCATTTT
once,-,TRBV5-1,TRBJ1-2,CASSPLWAVYGYTF,TGCGCCAGCAGCCCCCTTTGGGCCGTCTATGGCTACACCTTC
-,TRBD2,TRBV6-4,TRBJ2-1,CASSESRRGGHNEQFF,TGTGCCAGCAGTGAGTCTAGGCGGGGGGGCCACAATGAGCAGTTCTTC
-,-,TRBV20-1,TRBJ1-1,CSASRTTEAFF,TGCAGTGCTAGTAGGACCACTGAAGCTTTCTTT
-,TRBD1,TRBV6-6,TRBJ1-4,CASTDPGTGNEKLFF,TGTGCCAGCACCGACCCCGGGACAGGGAATGAAAAACTGTTTTTT
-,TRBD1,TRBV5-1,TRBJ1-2,CASSWEGQATANYGYTF,TGCGCCAGCAGTTGGGAAGGACAGGCGACGGCTAACTATGGCTACACCTTC